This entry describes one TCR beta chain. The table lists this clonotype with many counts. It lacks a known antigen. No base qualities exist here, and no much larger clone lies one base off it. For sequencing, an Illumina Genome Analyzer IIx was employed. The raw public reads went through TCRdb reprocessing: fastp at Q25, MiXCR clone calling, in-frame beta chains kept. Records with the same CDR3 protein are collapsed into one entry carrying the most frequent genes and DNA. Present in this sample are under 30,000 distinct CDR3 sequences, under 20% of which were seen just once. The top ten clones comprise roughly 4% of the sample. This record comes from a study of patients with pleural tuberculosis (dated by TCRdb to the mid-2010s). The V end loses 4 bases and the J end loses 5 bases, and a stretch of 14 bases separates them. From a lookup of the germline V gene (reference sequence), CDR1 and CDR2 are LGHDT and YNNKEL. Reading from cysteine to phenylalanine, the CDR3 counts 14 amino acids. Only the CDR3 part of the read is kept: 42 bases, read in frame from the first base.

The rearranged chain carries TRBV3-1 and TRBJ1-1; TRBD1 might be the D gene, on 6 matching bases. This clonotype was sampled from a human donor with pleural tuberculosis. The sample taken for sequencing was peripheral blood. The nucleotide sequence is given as TGTGCCAGCAGCCTTCATGAAGGACAGACTGAAGCTTTCTTT. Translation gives CASSLHEGQTEAFF.